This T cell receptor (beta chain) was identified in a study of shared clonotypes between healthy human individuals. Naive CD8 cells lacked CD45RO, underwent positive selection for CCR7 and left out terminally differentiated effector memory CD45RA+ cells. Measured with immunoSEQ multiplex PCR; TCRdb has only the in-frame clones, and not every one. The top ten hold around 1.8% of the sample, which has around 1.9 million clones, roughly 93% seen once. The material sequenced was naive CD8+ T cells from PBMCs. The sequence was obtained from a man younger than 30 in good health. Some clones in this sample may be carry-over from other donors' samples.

The CDR3 DNA reads as TGTGCCAGTCTTTTCGGGGCCAACGTCCTGACTTTC. Translation gives CASLFGANVLTF. The chain has TRBV6-1 and TRBJ2-6; D gene uncertain. The V and J ends lost 9 bases and 4 bases respectively, with 7 bases between them. The CDR3 sequence is 12 residues long. CDR1 MNHNS and CDR2 SASEGT come from the germline V gene.